The clone carrying this TCR beta chain has at least ten counts. This entry belongs to a study of T cells in Graves' hyperthyroidism and ophthalmopathy. TCR beta CDR3 sequences were amplified from RNA transcripts. The TCR CDR3 was amplified in a first-round RT-PCR using the HTBI primer set. Each CDR3 protein gets one entry after TCRdb re-called the multiplex PCR reads with MiXCR. Of 600,000 to 800,000 distinct CDR3 sequences in the sample, approximately 36% were seen once. The germline CDR1 and CDR2 sequences are LNHDA and SQIVND (reference sequence). Trimming took off 6 bases at V and 5 bases at J, with 13 bases between the two ends. The CDR3 has 14 residues.

The sequence was collected from a woman between 35 and 50 years old with Graves' hyperthyroidism. V gene TRBV19 combines with J gene TRBJ1-4; the D gene is possibly TRBD1 (6 bases). Specimen: blood. CDR3 in DNA: TGTGCCAGTAGCTTACAGGGAAAAAATGAAAAACTGTTTTTT. Protein product: CASSLQGKNEKLFF.